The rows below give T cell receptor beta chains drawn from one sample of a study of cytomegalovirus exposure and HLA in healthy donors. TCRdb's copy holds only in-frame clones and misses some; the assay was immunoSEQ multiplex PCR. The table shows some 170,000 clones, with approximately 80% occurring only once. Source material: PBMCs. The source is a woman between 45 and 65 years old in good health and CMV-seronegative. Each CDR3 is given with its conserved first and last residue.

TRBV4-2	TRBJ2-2	CASSQAWADNTGELFF
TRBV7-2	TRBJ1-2	CASSPAWTGHYGYTF
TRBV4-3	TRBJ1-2	CASRQYAGAHYGYTF
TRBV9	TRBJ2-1	CASSVGPSGSSYNEQFF
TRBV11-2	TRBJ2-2	CASSPRLAGGPGELFF
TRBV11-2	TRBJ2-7	CASSWDTSYEQYF
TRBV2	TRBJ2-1	CASSSGLPPEEQFF
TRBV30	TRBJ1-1	CAGKDRGPGEAFF
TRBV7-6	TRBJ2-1	CASSLEIYNEQFF
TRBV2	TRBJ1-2	CAAGRSDYGYTF
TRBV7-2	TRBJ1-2	CASSLRNYGYTF